The next 14 T cell receptor beta chains were all read from a single sample in a study of blood T cell repertoires in COVID-19. Sequenced by immunoSEQ multiplex PCR; TCRdb stores in-frame clones only, minus some. The sample contains 90,000 or so clones, approximately 86% of which appear only once. Material: peripheral blood. Source of these receptors: a man aged 60-69 years with acute or convalescent COVID-19.

This clone was counted between two and nine times. The chain carries TRBV19 and TRBJ2-2; 9 bases line up with TRBD1. CDR3 length: 17 residues. CDR1 is LNHDA and CDR2 is SQIVND in the germline V gene (reference sequence). V lost 4 bases to trimming and J lost 6 bases; unmatched junction nucleotides: 12. CDR3 region: CASSSSTGTGYAGELFF. For the CDR3, the DNA is TGTGCCAGTAGTAGCTCAACCGGGACAGGGTACGCCGGGGAGCTGTTTTTT.

This chain joins TRBV30 and TRBJ1-5; possibly TRBD1 for D (6 bases). V was cut by 0 bases and J by 0 bases, with 15 bases left in between. CDR3 length: 17 residues. CDR1 and CDR2 from the germline V gene are GTSNPN and SVGIG (reference sequence). As DNA, the CDR3 is TGTGCCTGGAGTGTCAACCTTGGACAGAGTAGCAATCAGCCCCAGCATTTT. The encoded protein is CAWSVNLGQSSNQPQHF.

V gene TRBV10-3 combines with J gene TRBJ2-3, with a tentative D call TRBD1 (6 bases). Germline assignment: CDR1 ENHRY and CDR2 SYGVKD. CDR3 length equals 13 residues. The germline V and J ends were trimmed by 6 bases and 6 bases, with 13 bases remaining between them. The CDR3 sequence is CAIRDSPGDTQYF. Written as DNA, the CDR3 is TGTGCCATCAGGGACAGCCCCGGGGATACGCAGTATTTT.

This clone has a single count. This rearrangement joins TRBV19 to TRBJ2-1; TRBD2 agrees at 12 bases. Trimming at V came to 5 bases and at J to 0 bases, leaving 8 bases not matched to a gene. Germline values: CDR1 LNHDA, CDR2 SQIVND (reference sequence). The CDR3 runs to 18 residues. The CDR3 region is CASSLGLAGPRSYNEQFF. The CDR3 nucleotides read TGTGCCAGTAGTCTCGGACTAGCGGGACCTCGCTCCTACAATGAGCAGTTCTTC.

The rearrangement uses TRBV3-1 (or the pseudogene TRBV3-2) and TRBJ1-4; unclear D gene. The CDR3 extends over 15 amino acids. Trimming stripped 2 bases from V and 3 bases from J, with 10 bases between. Germline V CDR1 and CDR2: LGHDT, YNNKEL (reference sequence). This chain's CDR3 is CASSQIWAANEKLFF. CDR3 sequence (DNA): TGTGCCAGCAGCCAAATTTGGGCCGCTAATGAAAAACTGTTTTTT.

The V and J genes are TRBV14 and TRBJ2-7; D perhaps matches TRBD1 (5 bases). CDR1 and CDR2 (germline): SGHDN, FVKESK. Trimming took off 6 bases at V and 0 bases at J, with 9 bases between the two ends. The CDR3 contains 13 residues. This CDR3 reads CASRRTLSYEQYF. CDR3 DNA sequence: TGTGCCAGCAGGCGGACACTCTCCTACGAGCAGTACTTC.

The chain combines TRBV6-2 or TRBV6-3 with TRBJ2-1; 9 positions agree with TRBD2. The germline V gene encodes CDR1 MNHEY and CDR2 SVGEGT. There are 15 residues in the CDR3. V shed 4 bases and J 1 base; nucleotides not matched to a gene: 2. The CDR3 sequence is CASSLAGDSYNEQFF. CDR3 in DNA: TGTGCCAGCAGTTTAGCGGGGGATTCCTACAATGAGCAGTTCTTC.

This clone was counted a few times. V gene TRBV18 combines with J gene TRBJ2-2, with D possibly TRBD2 on 5 matching bases. The germline gives CDR1 KGHSH, CDR2 LQKENI. CDR3 length: 16 residues. Trimming took off 6 bases at V and 1 base at J, with 15 bases between the two ends. This CDR3 reads CASSPSIRGNTGELFF. The CDR3 region has the DNA TGTGCCAGCTCCCCCAGTATCCGGGGGAACACCGGGGAGCTGTTTTTT.

J is TRBJ1-2 and V is TRBV5-1; D is perhaps TRBD1 (6 bases). V was clipped by 0 bases and J by 7 bases, with 13 bases between them. The CDR3 covers 14 residues. Germline V CDR1 and CDR2: SGHRS, YFSETQ. This CDR3 is CASSLDRDNGGYTF. DNA for the CDR3: TGCGCCAGCAGCTTGGACAGGGATAATGGTGGCTACACCTTC.

The V and J genes are TRBV6-1 and TRBJ1-3, with unresolved D. Germline V CDR1 and CDR2: MNHNS, SASEGT. This CDR3 is built from 17 residues. V lost 0 bases and J 4 bases, leaving 16 bases between the germline ends. In nucleotides, the CDR3 is TGTGCCAGCAGTGAAGCGGGAGCTACAAGCAGGGGAAACACCATATATTTT. This translates into CASSEAGATSRGNTIYF.

The chain combines TRBV11-2 with TRBJ1-6, with 8 bases lining up with TRBD1. The CDR3 has 18 amino acids. With 1 base clipped from V and 7 bases from J, the junction kept 12 bases outside the gene matches. The germline CDR1 and CDR2 sequences are SGHAT and FQNNGV. DNA for the CDR3: TGTGCCAGCAGCTTAGTTCGAACCCCTGACAGGGGAAATTCACCCCTCCACTTT. It yields the protein CASSLVRTPDRGNSPLHF.

The chain links TRBV7-9 to TRBJ2-3, with D possibly TRBD1 on 6 matching bases. Trimming left V 9 bases short and J 0 bases short, with 16 bases between. CDR1 and CDR2 (germline): SEHNR, FQNEAQ (reference sequence). The CDR3 length is 15 residues. The CDR3 region has the DNA TGTGCCAGTTCTTGGGACACCGTGAGCACAGATACGCAGTATTTT. Residues: CASSWDTVSTDTQYF.

This chain links TRBV7-6 with TRBJ2-7; TRBD1 might be the D (6 bases). CDR3 length: 12 amino acids. CDR1 is SGHVS and CDR2 is FNYEAQ in the germline V gene. V gave up 5 bases and J gave up 4 bases, with 9 bases separating them. The CDR3 loop reads CASSEQGYEQYF. The CDR3, as DNA: TGTGCCAGCAGCGAACAGGGTTACGAGCAGTACTTC.

This clone has only one observation. V and J are TRBV4-3 and TRBJ2-5; possibly TRBD2 for D (5 bases). Germline CDR1 reads LGHNA; CDR2 reads YSLEER. This CDR3 contains 15 residues. V dropped 0 bases and J dropped 5 bases, with 13 bases sitting between them. CDR3 bases: TGCGCCAGCAGCCAAGACTTGAGGGTCGAGGAGACCCAGTACTTC. It specifies CASSQDLRVEETQYF.